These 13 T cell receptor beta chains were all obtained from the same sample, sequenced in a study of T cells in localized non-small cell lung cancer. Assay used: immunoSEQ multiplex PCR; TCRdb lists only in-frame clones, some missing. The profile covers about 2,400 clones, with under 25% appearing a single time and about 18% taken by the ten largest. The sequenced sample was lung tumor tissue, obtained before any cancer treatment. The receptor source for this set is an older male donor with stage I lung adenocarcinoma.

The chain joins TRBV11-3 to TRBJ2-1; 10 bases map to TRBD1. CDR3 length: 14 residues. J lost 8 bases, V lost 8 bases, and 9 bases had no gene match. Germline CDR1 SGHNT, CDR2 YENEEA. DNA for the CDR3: TGTGCCAGCTCTGGGGACAGGGGTTTGTATGAGCAGTTCTTC. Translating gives CASSGDRGLYEQFF.

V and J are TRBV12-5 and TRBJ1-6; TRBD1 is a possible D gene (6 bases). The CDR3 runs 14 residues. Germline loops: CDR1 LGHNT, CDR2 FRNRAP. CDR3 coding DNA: TGTGCCAGCACCATAGGGACACCGAGTTCACCCCTCCACTTT. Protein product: CASTIGTPSSPLHF.

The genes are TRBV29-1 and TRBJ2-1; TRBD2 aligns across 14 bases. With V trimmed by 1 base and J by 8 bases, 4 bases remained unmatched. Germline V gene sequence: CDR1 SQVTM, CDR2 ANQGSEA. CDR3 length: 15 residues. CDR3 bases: TGCAGCGTTGAAGGGACTAGCGGGAGGTACTATGAGCAGTTCTTC. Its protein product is CSVEGTSGRYYEQFF.

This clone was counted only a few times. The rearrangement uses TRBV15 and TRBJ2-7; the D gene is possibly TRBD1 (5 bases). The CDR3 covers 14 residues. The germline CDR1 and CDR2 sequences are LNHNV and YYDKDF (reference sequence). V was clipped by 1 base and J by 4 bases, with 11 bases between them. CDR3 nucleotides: TGTGCCACCAGCAGAGGGGGCCATGAGTACGAGCAGTACTTC. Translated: CATSRGGHEYEQYF.

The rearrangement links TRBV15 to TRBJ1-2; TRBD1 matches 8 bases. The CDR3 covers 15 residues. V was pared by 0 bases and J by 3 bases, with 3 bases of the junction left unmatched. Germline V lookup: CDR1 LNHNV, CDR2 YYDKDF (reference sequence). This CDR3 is CATSRDQQGDYGYTF. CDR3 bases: TGTGCCACCAGCAGAGATCAACAGGGGGACTATGGCTACACCTTC.

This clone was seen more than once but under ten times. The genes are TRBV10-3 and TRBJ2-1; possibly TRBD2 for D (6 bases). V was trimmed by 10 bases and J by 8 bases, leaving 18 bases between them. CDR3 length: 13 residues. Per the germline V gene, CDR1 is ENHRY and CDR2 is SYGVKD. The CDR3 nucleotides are TGTGCCAGTCGGAGGGCCGGGGTCGATGAGCAGTTCTTC. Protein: CASRRAGVDEQFF.

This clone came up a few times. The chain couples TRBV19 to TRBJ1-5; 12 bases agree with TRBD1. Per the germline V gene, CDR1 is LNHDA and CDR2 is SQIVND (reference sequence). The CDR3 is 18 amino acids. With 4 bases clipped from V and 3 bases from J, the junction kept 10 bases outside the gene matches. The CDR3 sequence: CASSKLGTGGGFNQPQHF. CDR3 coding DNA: TGTGCCAGTAGTAAGTTGGGGACAGGGGGCGGTTTCAATCAGCCCCAGCATTTT. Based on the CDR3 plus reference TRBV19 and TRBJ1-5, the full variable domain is DGGITQSPKYLFRKEGQNVTLSCEQNLNHDAMYWYRQDPGQGLRLIYYSQIVNDFQKGDIAEGYSVSREKKESFPLTVTSAQKNPTAFYLCASSKLGTGGGFNQPQHFGDGTRLSIL.

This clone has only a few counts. The DNA for the CDR3 is TGTGCCAGCAATGAGCCAGGGGGCTTTTATGGCTACACCTTC. This codes for CASNEPGGFYGYTF. The chain links TRBV6-8 to TRBJ1-2, with 8 positions matching TRBD1. The germline V gene has CDR1 MNHGY and CDR2 SAAAGT. This CDR3 has 14 amino acids. The junction had 9 bases not matched to a gene; V was cut back by 7 bases and J by 5 bases.

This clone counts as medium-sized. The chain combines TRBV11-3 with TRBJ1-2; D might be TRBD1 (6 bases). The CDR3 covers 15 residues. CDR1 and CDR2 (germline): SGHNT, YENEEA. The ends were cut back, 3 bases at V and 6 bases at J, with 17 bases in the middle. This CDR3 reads CASSLDRGSYDGYTF. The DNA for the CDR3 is TGTGCCAGCAGCTTGGATAGGGGGAGTTATGATGGCTACACCTTC.

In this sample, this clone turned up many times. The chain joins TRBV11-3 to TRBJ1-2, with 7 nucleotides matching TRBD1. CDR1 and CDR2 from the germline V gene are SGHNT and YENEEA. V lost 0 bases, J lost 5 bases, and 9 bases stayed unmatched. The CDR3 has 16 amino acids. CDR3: CASSLDRGRGSYGYTF. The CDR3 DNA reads TGTGCCAGCAGCTTAGATCGGGGCAGGGGGTCTTATGGCTACACCTTC.

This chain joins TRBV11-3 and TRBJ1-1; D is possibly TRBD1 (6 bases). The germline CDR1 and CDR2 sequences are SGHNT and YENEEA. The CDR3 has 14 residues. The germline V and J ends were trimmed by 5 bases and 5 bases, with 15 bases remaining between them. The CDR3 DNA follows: TGTGCCAGCAGCGCGGACGGGGGCAGGACTGAAGCTTTCTTT. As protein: CASSADGGRTEAFF. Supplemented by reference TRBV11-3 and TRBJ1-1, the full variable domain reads EAGVVQSPRYKIIEKKQPVAFWCNPISGHNTLYWYLQNLGQGPELLIRYENEEAVDDSQLPKDRFSAERLKGVDSTLKIQPAELGDSAVYLCASSADGGRTEAFFGQGTRLTVV.

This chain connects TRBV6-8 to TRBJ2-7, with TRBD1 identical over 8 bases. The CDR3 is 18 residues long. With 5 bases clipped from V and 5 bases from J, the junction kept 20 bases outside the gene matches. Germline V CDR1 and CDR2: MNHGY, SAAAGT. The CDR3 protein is CASSGGGHFEQGGDEQYF. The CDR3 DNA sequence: TGTGCCAGCAGTGGGGGAGGCCACTTCGAACAGGGGGGCGACGAGCAGTACTTC.

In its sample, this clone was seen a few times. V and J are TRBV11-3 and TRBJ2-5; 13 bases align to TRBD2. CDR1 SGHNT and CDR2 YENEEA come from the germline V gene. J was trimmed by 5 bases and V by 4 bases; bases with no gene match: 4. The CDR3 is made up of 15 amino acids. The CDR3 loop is CASSSGTSGAETQYF. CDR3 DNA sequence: TGTGCCAGCAGCTCCGGGACTAGCGGGGCTGAGACCCAGTACTTC.